The next 29 T cell receptor beta chains were all read from a single sample in a study of OX40 agonist ivuxolimab in advanced cancers. Libraries were prepared by immunoSEQ multiplex PCR; TCRdb keeps only in-frame clonotypes and omits some of them. This sample has over 60,000 clones, with 90% to 95% found just once. The source was CD4+ or CD8+ T cells sorted from blood, collected in a trial of the OX40 agonist ivuxolimab. The receptors were sampled from an adult with an advanced solid tumor such as melanoma, head and neck, liver or kidney cancer.

The V call is TRBV14, the J call TRBJ1-1; D may be TRBD1 (6 bases). The CDR3 is 15 residues long. Per the germline V gene, CDR1 is SGHDN and CDR2 is FVKESK. The germline V and J ends were trimmed by 3 bases and 1 base, with 12 bases remaining between them. The CDR3 DNA sequence: TGTGCCAGCAGCCAGGGGGGGGCCGGGAACACTGAAGCTTTCTTT. It codes for CASSQGGAGNTEAFF.

The CDR3 DNA sequence: TGCGCCAGCAGCTTGGGACTAGCGGGAGGACAGTTCCCGGCAGATACGCAGTATTTT. Its protein is CASSLGLAGGQFPADTQYF. The chain carries TRBV5-1 and TRBJ2-3, with 13 bases matching TRBD2. CDR3 size: 19 residues. Germline CDR1 is SGHRS and CDR2 is YFSETQ. V shed 0 bases and J 4 bases; nucleotides not matched to a gene: 11.

The rearrangement links TRBV15 to TRBJ2-7, with TRBD1 identical over 8 bases. The CDR3 extends over 16 amino acids. Looked up from germline, CDR1 is LNHNV and CDR2 is YYDKDF (reference sequence). Trimming took 1 base from V and 2 from J; bases not matched to a gene: 7. CDR3 sequence: CATSRGSGTGPYEQYF. For the CDR3, the DNA is TGTGCCACCAGCAGAGGGAGTGGGACAGGACCCTACGAGCAGTACTTC. Full variable domain (remainder filled in from reference TRBV15 and TRBJ2-7): DAMVIQNPRYQVTQFGKPVTLSCSQTLNHNVMYWYQQKSSQAPKLLFHYYDKDFNNEADTPDNFQSRRPNTSFCFLDIRSPGLGDTAMYLCATSRGSGTGPYEQYFGPGTRLTVT.

The chain carries TRBV2 and TRBJ1-4; D might be TRBD1 (6 bases). The CDR3 is 13 residues long. In germline, CDR1 is SNHLY, CDR2 FYNNEI. The V end was cut by 4 bases, the J end by 7 bases, with 10 bases between. The CDR3 DNA is TGTGCCAGCAGTGCGGACAGACCTGAAAAACTGTTTTTT. Its translation is CASSADRPEKLFF.

This clone has just a few counts. This rearrangement joins TRBV11-1 to TRBJ1-6; 9 bases line up with TRBD1. The CDR3 has 14 residues. Germline V CDR1 and CDR2: SGHAT, FQDESV (reference sequence). Trimming at V came to 4 bases and at J to 11 bases, leaving 6 bases not matched to a gene. CDR3 amino acids: CASSWGQGETPLHF. In DNA form, the CDR3 reads TGTGCCAGCAGCTGGGGACAGGGTGAAACACCCCTCCACTTT.

The chain carries TRBV9 and TRBJ2-7, with TRBD2 matching 7 bases. Germline V lookup: CDR1 SGDLS, CDR2 YYNGEE. The CDR3 has 14 residues. J lost 6 bases, V lost 2 bases, and 8 bases had no gene match. The CDR3, as DNA: TGTGCCAGCAGCGTTGGGATAGGGGAGGGCGAGCAGTACTTC. Protein product: CASSVGIGEGEQYF.

The chain employs TRBV28 and TRBJ1-2; tentative D call: TRBD1 (6 bases). The CDR3 has 15 residues. V was pared by 2 bases and J by 3 bases, with 13 bases between. The germline gives CDR1 MDHEN, CDR2 SYDVKM. The CDR3 spells CASSLSPGGHYGYTF. The CDR3 DNA reads TGTGCCAGCAGTTTAAGCCCGGGGGGCCACTATGGCTACACCTTC.

This chain links TRBV21-1 with TRBJ1-2; TRBD1 is the table's D call, not checked against the DNA. TRBV21-1 is tagged as a pseudogene. CDR3 length: 17 amino acids. The CDR3 region is CASSPRRWSKGHYGYTF. The CDR3, as DNA: TGTGCCAGCAGCCCGCGGCGGTGGAGTAAGGGGCACTATGGCTACACCTTC.

V is TRBV2 and J is TRBJ2-4; TRBD1 agrees at 10 bases. The CDR3 runs to 14 residues. Germline CDR1 is SNHLY and CDR2 is FYNNEI. After removal of 4 bases from V and 7 bases from J, the junction contained 4 bases not matched to a gene. CDR3 sequence reads: CASSGQGAGNIQYF. CDR3 DNA: TGTGCCAGCAGTGGACAGGGGGCGGGGAACATTCAGTACTTC. The whole variable domain, remainder taken from reference TRBV2 and TRBJ2-4, is EPEVTQTPSHQVTQMGQEVILRCVPISNHLYFYWYRQILGQKVEFLVSFYNNEISEKSEIFDDQFSVERPDGSNFTLKIRSTKLEDSAMYFCASSGQGAGNIQYFGAGTRLSVL.

As DNA, the CDR3 is TGTGCCAGCTCACAAGGGATAAACACTGAAGCTTTCTTT. Its protein product is CASSQGINTEAFF. The V call is TRBV18, the J call TRBJ1-1, with D uncertain. V dropped 4 bases and J dropped 2 bases, with 8 bases sitting between them. The CDR3 consists of 13 residues. Germline-derived CDR1 and CDR2 are KGHSH and LQKENI.

The chain combines TRBV21-1 with TRBJ1-5. TRBV21-1 is annotated as a pseudogene. The CDR3 is 11 amino acids. CDR3 in amino acids: CASSMEEPQHF. CDR3 in DNA: TGTGCCAGCAGCATGGAGGAGCCCCAGCATTTT.

V gene TRBV19 combines with J gene TRBJ2-5; 9 nucleotides match TRBD2. V shed 7 bases and J 0 bases; nucleotides not matched to a gene: 12. This CDR3 region has 17 residues. Germline V gives CDR1 LNHDA, CDR2 SQIVND (reference sequence). The CDR3 sequence: CASKPTTSGKYQETQYF. The CDR3 region has the DNA TGTGCCAGTAAACCTACGACTAGCGGAAAGTACCAAGAGACCCAGTACTTC.

The chain has TRBV18 and TRBJ1-4; D is uncertain. The V end was cut by 3 bases, the J end by 5 bases, with 13 bases between. Germline lookup yields CDR1 KGHSH and CDR2 LQKENI. The CDR3 totals 15 residues. The CDR3 nucleotides read TGTGCCAGCTCACCTTCAGGCCGATGGAATGAAAAACTGTTTTTT. Translated: CASSPSGRWNEKLFF.

The V and J genes are TRBV7-9 and TRBJ1-1; possibly TRBD1 for D (6 bases). Trimming pared 4 bases from V and 2 bases from J, leaving 17 bases between. This CDR3 is built from 16 residues. CDR1 and CDR2 from the germline V gene are SEHNR and FQNEAQ (reference sequence). CDR3 sequence: CASSSDGQIGNTEAFF. CDR3 DNA sequence: TGTGCCAGCAGCTCAGATGGACAGATCGGTAACACTGAAGCTTTCTTT.

Notes on this clone: The DNA is omitted, as the CDR3 cannot be located on it reliably, and the CDR3 follows TCRdb's listing. V usage is TRBV30 and J usage is TRBJ2-2; whether TRBD2, the table's D call, matches the DNA was not checked. The germline V gene encodes CDR1 GTSNPN and CDR2 SVGIG (reference sequence). Ends included, the CDR3 has 15 residues. The CDR3 sequence: CAWSTSGTTPGSCFF.

The V gene is TRBV7-8, the J gene TRBJ1-2; D unclear. With 1 base removed from V and 1 base from J, the gap between germline ends came to 7 bases. Germline-derived CDR1 and CDR2 are SGHVS and FQNEAQ. The CDR3 consists of 14 residues. This CDR3 is CASSLERVNYGYTF. In DNA form, the CDR3 reads TGTGCCAGCAGCTTAGAGCGGGTTAACTATGGCTACACCTTC.

J is TRBJ2-2 and V is TRBV29-1; D is possibly TRBD1 (6 bases). The CDR3 length is 14 residues. V was pared by 5 bases and J by 3 bases, with 13 bases between. Germline V CDR1 and CDR2: SQVTM, ANQGSEA. The CDR3 coding sequence is TGCAGCGTTTCTACAGGGTGGGACACCGGGGAGCTGTTTTTT. It translates to CSVSTGWDTGELFF.

J is TRBJ1-5 and V is TRBV6-1; no definite D call. This CDR3 is built from 15 residues. Germline assignment: CDR1 MNHNS and CDR2 SASEGT. Trimming shortened V by 2 bases and J by 6 bases, and 14 bases separated the two germline ends. DNA for the CDR3: TGTGCCAGCAGTGAACTGCGCAGGTCGGGTCAGCCCCAGCATTTT. Amino acid sequence: CASSELRRSGQPQHF.

The chain carries TRBV11-1 and TRBJ1-1; D is ambiguous. This CDR3 contains 16 residues. Germline V gene data show CDR1 as SGHAT and CDR2 as FQDESV (reference sequence). V lost 1 base, J lost 0 bases, and 12 bases lay in between. CDR3 protein: CASSLVKGPMNTEAFF. The CDR3 DNA reads as TGTGCCAGCAGCTTAGTAAAGGGCCCCATGAACACTGAAGCTTTCTTT.

In its sample, this clone was seen once. The genes are TRBV6-6 and TRBJ1-3; D gene uncertain. Germline lookup yields CDR1 MNHNY and CDR2 SVGAGI (reference sequence). This CDR3 is built from 13 residues. V lost 7 bases to trimming and J lost 3 bases, with 10 bases between them. CDR3 region: CASTGNGGNTIYF. Here the CDR3 DNA reads TGTGCCAGCACCGGGAATGGTGGAAACACCATATATTTT.

In nucleotides, the CDR3 is TGTGCCAGCAAAGGGAGGAGTAACACCATATATTTT. Protein product: CASKGRSNTIYF. The chain couples TRBV6-5 to TRBJ1-3; D unclear. Germline loops: CDR1 MNHEY, CDR2 SVGAGI. The CDR3 runs to 12 residues. V lost 7 bases to trimming and J lost 7 bases, with 11 bases between them.

This rearrangement joins TRBV7-3 to TRBJ2-3; D possibly uses TRBD1 or TRBD2 (5 bases each). The CDR3 totals 14 residues. Trimming cost V 2 bases and J 6 bases, with 12 bases left between them. CDR1 is SGHTA, CDR2 FQGTGA, per germline. CDR3 coding DNA: TGTGCCAGCAGCTTAGGGGGTAGCATTGATACGCAGTATTTT. Translating it yields CASSLGGSIDTQYF.

The rearrangement joins TRBV2 to TRBJ2-5; D not resolved. The CDR3 length is 12 residues. CDR1 and CDR2 (germline): SNHLY, FYNNEI. Trimming removed 2 bases at V and 2 bases at J, with 3 bases between. The CDR3 coding sequence is TGTGCCAGCAGTGAACAGCAAGAGACCCAGTACTTC. Translation: CASSEQQETQYF.

Points on this clone: The junction shows a germline mismatch at one end, possibly a read error. The J gene is TRBJ2-3, the V gene TRBV7-9; TRBD2 might be the D (5 bases). Germline CDR1 SEHNR, CDR2 FQNEAQ (reference sequence). The CDR3 extends over 16 amino acids. The CDR3 nucleotides read TGTGCCAGCAACTTATATTCCAGCGGAGGCACAGATACGCAGTATTTT. Translating it yields CASNLYSSGGTDTQYF.

The J gene is TRBJ2-2, the V gene TRBV6-4, with 8 bases identical to TRBD2. The CDR3 runs to 14 residues. Germline CDR1 MRHNA, CDR2 SNTAGT. V was clipped by 8 bases and J by 6 bases; unmatched bases: 8. The CDR3 reads CASGVRGGAGELFF. CDR3 bases: TGTGCCAGCGGAGTCCGGGGGGGCGCCGGGGAGCTGTTTTTT.

The V and J genes are TRBV19 and TRBJ1-1, with TRBD1 identical over 8 bases. J lost 1 base, V lost 6 bases, and 10 bases had no gene match. The CDR3 extends over 16 amino acids. CDR1 and CDR2 (germline): LNHDA, SQIVND (reference sequence). This CDR3 is CASSHLRGQRNTEAFF. The CDR3, as DNA: TGTGCCAGTAGCCACCTCAGGGGGCAAAGGAACACTGAAGCTTTCTTT.

The chain recombines TRBV10-3 with TRBJ2-5; D is possibly TRBD1 (5 bases). The V gene's germline CDR1 is ENHRY and CDR2 SYGVKD. CDR3 size: 16 residues. Trimming left V 5 bases short and J 1 base short, with 17 bases between. The CDR3 DNA is TGTGCCATCAGTACAAAAACAGGCTCCCCCCAAGAGACCCAGTACTTC. Its protein is CAISTKTGSPQETQYF.

The V gene is TRBV7-8, the J gene TRBJ2-3, with D unresolved. The germline CDR1 and CDR2 sequences are SGHVS and FQNEAQ. Trimming cost V 3 bases and J 5 bases, with 12 bases left between them. The CDR3 length is 14 residues. For the CDR3, the DNA is TGTGCCAGCAGCTTTTCGTCTCGGCAAGATACGCAGTATTTT. It specifies CASSFSSRQDTQYF.

The V call is TRBV30, the J call TRBJ1-1, with a tentative D call TRBD1 (5 bases). CDR3 length equals 14 residues. Per germline, CDR1 GTSNPN and CDR2 SVGIG (reference sequence). Trimming removed 0 bases from V and 4 bases from J, with 12 bases in between. The CDR3 DNA sequence: TGTGCCTGGAGTGTACGGGTTGGGGGCACTGAAGCTTTCTTT. Translating it yields CAWSVRVGGTEAFF.